This TCR beta chain was sequenced during a study of response to subunit inactivated influenza vaccine. Study-wide findings and caveats: Authors suggested each seasonal flu vaccination may recruit only limited numbers of new T cells.

This clonotype came up a few times. Its antigen is unknown. The CDR3 length is 17 residues. Trimming shortened V by 0 bases and J by 6 bases, and 17 bases separated the two germline ends. Germline V gene data show CDR1 as LGHNA and CDR2 as YSLEER. From the RT-PCR reads, TCRdb called clonotypes with MiXCR, one entry per CDR3 protein. The sample holds roughly 620,000 distinct CDR3 sequences, approximately 11% seen once. This sample was shared with a second study, whose subject was T cells expressing NK-cell markers. That report adds: Beta-chain TCR cDNA was generated via 5'RACE template switching with UMIs. In sorted CD3+CD56+NKG2C+, CD3+CD56+NKG2C- and CD3+CD56-NKG2C+ T cells, TCR beta repertoires were obtained. Most of the eight sequenced donors tested HCMV-seropositive; one tested seronegative. A range of 1.0-7.0% of CD8+ T cells consisted of dominant NKG2C+ clonotypes in more than five donors.

Source: PBMCs from blood, taken on the day of vaccination. The chain employs TRBV4-3 and TRBJ2-2, with D perhaps TRBD2 (5 bases). This clonotype was obtained from a man in his fifties or sixties who received an inactivated influenza vaccine. DNA for the CDR3: TGCGCCAGCAGCCAAGATCACACTTTAAGGAGGTCCGGGGAGCTGTTTTTT. This codes for CASSQDHTLRRSGELFF.